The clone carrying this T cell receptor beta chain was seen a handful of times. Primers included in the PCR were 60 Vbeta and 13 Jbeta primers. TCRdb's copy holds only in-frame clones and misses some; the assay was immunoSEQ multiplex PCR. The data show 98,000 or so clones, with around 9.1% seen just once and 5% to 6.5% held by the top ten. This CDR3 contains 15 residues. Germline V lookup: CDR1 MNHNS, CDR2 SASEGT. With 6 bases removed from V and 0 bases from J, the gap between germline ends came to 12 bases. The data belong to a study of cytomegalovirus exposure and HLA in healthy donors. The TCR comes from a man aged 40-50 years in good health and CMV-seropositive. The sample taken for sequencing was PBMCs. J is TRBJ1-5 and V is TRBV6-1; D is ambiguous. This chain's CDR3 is CASRDWAYSNQPQHF. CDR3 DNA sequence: TGTGCCAGCAGGGACTGGGCGTATAGCAATCAGCCCCAGCATTTT.